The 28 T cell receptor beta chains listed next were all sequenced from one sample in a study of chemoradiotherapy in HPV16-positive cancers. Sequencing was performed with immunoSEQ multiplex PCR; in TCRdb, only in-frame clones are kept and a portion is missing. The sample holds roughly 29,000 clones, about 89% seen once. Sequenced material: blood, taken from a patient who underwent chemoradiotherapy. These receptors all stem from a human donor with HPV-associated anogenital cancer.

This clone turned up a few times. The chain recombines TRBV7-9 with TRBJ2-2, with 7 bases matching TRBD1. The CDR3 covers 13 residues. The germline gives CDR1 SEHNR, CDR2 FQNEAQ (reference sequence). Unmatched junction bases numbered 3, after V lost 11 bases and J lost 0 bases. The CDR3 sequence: CARDSANTGELFF. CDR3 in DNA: TGTGCCCGGGACAGCGCGAACACCGGGGAGCTGTTTTTT.

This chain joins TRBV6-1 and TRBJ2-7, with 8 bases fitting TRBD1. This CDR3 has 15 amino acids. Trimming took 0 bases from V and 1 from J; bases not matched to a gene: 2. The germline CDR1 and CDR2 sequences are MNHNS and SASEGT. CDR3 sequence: CASSEAGQASYEQYF. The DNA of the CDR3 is TGTGCCAGCAGTGAAGCGGGACAGGCGTCCTACGAGCAGTACTTC.

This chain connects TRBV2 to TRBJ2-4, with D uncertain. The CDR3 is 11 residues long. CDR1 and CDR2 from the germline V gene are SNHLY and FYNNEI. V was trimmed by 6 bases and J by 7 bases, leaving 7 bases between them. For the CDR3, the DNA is TGTGCCAGCAGCCCTAACAACATTCAGTACTTC. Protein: CASSPNNIQYF.

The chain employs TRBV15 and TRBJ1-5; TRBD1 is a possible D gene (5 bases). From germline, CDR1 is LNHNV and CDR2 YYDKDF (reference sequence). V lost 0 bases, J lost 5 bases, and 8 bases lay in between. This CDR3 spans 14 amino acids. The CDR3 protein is CATSRDPRDQPQHF. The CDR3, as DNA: TGTGCCACCAGCAGAGATCCCAGGGATCAGCCCCAGCATTTT.

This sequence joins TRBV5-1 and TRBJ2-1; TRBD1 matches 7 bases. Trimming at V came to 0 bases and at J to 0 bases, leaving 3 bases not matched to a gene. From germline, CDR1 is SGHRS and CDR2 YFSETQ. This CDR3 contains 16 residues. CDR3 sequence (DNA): TGCGCCAGCAGCTTGGGTCAGGGGGACTCCTACAATGAGCAGTTCTTC. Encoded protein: CASSLGQGDSYNEQFF.

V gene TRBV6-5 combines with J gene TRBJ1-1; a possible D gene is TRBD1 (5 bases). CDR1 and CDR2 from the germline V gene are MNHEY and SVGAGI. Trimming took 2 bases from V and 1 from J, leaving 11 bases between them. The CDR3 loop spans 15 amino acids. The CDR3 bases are TGTGCCAGCAGTTACGGCCCAGGGCCGAACACTGAAGCTTTCTTT. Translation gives CASSYGPGPNTEAFF.

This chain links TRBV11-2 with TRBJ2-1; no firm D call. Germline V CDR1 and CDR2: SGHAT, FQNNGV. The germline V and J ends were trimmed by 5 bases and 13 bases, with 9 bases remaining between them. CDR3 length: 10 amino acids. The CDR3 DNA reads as TGTGCCAGCAGCAATAACGCTCAGTTCTTC. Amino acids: CASSNNAQFF.

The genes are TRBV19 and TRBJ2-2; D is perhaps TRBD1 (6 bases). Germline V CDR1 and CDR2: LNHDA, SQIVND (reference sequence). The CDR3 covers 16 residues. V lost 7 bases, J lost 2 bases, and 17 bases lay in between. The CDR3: CASNPGGGLNTGELFF. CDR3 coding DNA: TGTGCCAGTAACCCAGGTGGGGGCCTAAACACCGGGGAGCTGTTTTTT. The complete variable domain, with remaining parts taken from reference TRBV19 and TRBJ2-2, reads DGGITQSPKYLFRKEGQNVTLSCEQNLNHDAMYWYRQDPGQGLRLIYYSQIVNDFQKGDIAEGYSVSREKKESFPLTVTSAQKNPTAFYLCASNPGGGLNTGELFFGEGSRLTVL.

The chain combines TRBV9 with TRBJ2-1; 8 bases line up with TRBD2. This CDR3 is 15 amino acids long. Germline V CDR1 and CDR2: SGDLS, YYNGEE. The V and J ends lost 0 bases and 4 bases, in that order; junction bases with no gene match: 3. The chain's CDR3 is CASSVAGGRYNEQFF. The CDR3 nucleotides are TGTGCCAGCAGCGTAGCGGGAGGGCGGTACAATGAGCAGTTCTTC.

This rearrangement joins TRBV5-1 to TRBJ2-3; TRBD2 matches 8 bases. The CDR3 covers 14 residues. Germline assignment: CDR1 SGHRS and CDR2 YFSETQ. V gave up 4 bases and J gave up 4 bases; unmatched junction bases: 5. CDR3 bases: TGCGCCAGCAGCCTAGAGCGGGAGTCAGATACGCAGTATTTT. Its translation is CASSLERESDTQYF.

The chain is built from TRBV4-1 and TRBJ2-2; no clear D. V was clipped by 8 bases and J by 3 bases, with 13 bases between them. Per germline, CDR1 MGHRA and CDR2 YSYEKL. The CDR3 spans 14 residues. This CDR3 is CASQPSAHTGELFF. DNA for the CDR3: TGCGCCAGCCAGCCAAGTGCTCACACCGGGGAGCTGTTTTTT.

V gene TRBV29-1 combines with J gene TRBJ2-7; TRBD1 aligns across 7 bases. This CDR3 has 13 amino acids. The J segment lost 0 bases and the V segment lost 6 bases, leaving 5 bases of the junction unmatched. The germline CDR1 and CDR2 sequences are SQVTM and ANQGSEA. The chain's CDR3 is CSVRDSVSYEQYF. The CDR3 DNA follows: TGCAGCGTCCGGGACAGCGTCTCCTACGAGCAGTACTTC.

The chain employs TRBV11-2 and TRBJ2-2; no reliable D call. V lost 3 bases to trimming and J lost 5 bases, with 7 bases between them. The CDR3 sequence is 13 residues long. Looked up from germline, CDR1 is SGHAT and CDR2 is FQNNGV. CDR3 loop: CASSFGYTGELFF. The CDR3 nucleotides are TGTGCCAGCAGCTTCGGGTATACCGGGGAGCTGTTTTTT.

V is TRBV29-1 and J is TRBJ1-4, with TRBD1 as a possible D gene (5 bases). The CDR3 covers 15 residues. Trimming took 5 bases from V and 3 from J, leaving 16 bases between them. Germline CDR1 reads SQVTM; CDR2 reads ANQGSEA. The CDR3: CSVSRDGHSNEKLFF. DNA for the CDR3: TGCAGCGTTTCGCGGGACGGACATTCTAATGAAAAACTGTTTTTT.

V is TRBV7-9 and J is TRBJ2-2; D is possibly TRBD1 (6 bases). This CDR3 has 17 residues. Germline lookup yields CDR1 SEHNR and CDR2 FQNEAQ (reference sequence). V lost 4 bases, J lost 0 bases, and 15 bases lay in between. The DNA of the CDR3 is TGTGCCAGCAGCTCTACGGACAGAACTACGAACACCGGGGAGCTGTTTTTT. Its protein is CASSSTDRTTNTGELFF. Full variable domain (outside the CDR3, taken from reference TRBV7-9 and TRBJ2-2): DTGVSQNPRHKITKRGQNVTFRCDPISEHNRLYWYRQTLGQGPEFLTYFQNEAQLEKSRLLSDRFSAERPKGSFSTLEIQRTEQGDSAMYLCASSSTDRTTNTGELFFGEGSRLTVL.

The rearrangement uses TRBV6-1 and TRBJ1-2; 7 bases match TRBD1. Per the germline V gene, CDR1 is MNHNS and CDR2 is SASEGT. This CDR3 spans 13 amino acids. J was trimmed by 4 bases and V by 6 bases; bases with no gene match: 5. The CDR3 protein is CASSQRTGYGYTF. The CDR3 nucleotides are TGTGCCAGCAGCCAGAGGACAGGCTATGGCTACACCTTC.

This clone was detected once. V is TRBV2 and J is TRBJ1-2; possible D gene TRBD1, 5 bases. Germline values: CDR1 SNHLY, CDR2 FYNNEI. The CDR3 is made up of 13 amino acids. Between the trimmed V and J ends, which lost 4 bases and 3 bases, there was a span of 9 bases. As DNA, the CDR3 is TGTGCCAGCAGTGGGGGACGGGACTATGGCTACACCTTC. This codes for CASSGGRDYGYTF.

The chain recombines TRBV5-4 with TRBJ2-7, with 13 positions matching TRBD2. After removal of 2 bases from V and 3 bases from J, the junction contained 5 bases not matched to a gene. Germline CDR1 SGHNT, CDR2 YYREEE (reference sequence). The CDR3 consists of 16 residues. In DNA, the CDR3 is TGTGCCAGCAGCTTAACCCGGACTAGCGGGAGCTACGAGCAGTACTTC. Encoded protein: CASSLTRTSGSYEQYF.

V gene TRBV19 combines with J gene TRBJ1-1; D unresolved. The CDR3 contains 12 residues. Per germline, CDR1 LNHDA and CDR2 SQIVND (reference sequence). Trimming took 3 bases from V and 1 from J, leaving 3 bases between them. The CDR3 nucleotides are TGTGCCAGTAGTATGTGGAACACTGAAGCTTTCTTT. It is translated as CASSMWNTEAFF. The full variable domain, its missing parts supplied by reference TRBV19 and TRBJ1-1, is DGGITQSPKYLFRKEGQNVTLSCEQNLNHDAMYWYRQDPGQGLRLIYYSQIVNDFQKGDIAEGYSVSREKKESFPLTVTSAQKNPTAFYLCASSMWNTEAFFGQGTRLTVV.

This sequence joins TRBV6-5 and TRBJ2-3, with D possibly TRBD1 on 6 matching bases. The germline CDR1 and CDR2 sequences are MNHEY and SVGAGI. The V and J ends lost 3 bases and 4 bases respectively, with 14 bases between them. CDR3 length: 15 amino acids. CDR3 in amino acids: CASSYRAGDPDTQYF. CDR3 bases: TGTGCCAGCAGTTATAGGGCAGGGGATCCAGATACGCAGTATTTT.

The CDR3, as DNA: TGTGCCAGTAGTTCGACGAGCTCTCAATGGTCGAATTCACCCCTCCACTTT. Its protein is CASSSTSSQWSNSPLHF. The gene calls are TRBV19 and TRBJ1-6; D is uncertain. The CDR3 consists of 17 residues. CDR1 and CDR2 from the germline V gene are LNHDA and SQIVND (reference sequence). V lost 5 bases to trimming and J lost 7 bases, with 21 bases between them.

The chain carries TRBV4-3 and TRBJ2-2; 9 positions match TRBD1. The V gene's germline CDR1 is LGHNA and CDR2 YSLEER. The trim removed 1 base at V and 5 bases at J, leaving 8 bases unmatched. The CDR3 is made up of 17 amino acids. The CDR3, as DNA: TGCGCCAGCAGCCAAGGAATGGGGACAGGGAGGACCGGGGAGCTGTTTTTT. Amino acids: CASSQGMGTGRTGELFF.

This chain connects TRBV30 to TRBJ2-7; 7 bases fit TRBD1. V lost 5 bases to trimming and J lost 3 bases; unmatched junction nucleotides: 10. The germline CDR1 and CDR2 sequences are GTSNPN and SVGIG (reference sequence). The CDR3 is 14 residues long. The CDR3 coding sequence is TGTGCCTGGGCCCAGACAGGGTTTTTCTACGAGCAGTACTTC. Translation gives CAWAQTGFFYEQYF.

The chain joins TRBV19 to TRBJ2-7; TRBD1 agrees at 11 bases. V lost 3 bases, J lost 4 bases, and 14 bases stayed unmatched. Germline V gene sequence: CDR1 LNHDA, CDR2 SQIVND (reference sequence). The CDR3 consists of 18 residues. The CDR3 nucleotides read TGTGCCAGTAGTATGGCCGGACAGGGGGCCTCAGGTTATTACGAGCAGTACTTC. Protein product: CASSMAGQGASGYYEQYF.

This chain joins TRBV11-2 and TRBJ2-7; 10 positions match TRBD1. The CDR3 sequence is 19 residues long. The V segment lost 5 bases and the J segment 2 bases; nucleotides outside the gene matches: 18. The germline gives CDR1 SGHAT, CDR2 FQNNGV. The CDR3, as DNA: TGTGCCAGCAGCCCCGGGACAGGGGCCCGCGGGAGCCTAGCCTACGAGCAGTACTTC. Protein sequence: CASSPGTGARGSLAYEQYF.

The CDR3 protein is CSVLGGYGTGNTGELFF. CDR3 in DNA: TGCAGCGTCCTGGGAGGCTACGGGACAGGGAACACCGGGGAGCTGTTTTTT. The rearrangement uses TRBV29-1 and TRBJ2-2; 8 bases are a match to TRBD1. The junction had 13 bases not matched to a gene; V was cut back by 6 bases and J by 1 base. CDR1 and CDR2 (germline): SQVTM, ANQGSEA. The CDR3 is 17 residues long.

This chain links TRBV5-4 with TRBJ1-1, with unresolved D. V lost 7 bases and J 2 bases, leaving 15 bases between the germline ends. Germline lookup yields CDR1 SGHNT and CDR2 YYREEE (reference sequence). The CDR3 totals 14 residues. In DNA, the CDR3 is TGTGCCAGCTTGTCGGCGGACTTAAACACTGAAGCTTTCTTT. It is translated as CASLSADLNTEAFF.

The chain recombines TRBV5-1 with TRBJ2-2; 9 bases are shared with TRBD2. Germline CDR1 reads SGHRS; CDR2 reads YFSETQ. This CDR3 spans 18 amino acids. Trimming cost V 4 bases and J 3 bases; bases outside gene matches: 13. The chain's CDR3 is CASSEAGSGSLDTGELFF. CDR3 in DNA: TGCGCCAGCAGCGAAGCTGGTAGCGGGAGTCTGGACACCGGGGAGCTGTTTTTT. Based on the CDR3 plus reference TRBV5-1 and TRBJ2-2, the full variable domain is KAGVTQTPRYLIKTRGQQVTLSCSPISGHRSVSWYQQTPGQGLQFLFEYFSETQRNKGNFPGRFSGRQFSNSRSEMNVSTLELGDSALYLCASSEAGSGSLDTGELFFGEGSRLTVL.